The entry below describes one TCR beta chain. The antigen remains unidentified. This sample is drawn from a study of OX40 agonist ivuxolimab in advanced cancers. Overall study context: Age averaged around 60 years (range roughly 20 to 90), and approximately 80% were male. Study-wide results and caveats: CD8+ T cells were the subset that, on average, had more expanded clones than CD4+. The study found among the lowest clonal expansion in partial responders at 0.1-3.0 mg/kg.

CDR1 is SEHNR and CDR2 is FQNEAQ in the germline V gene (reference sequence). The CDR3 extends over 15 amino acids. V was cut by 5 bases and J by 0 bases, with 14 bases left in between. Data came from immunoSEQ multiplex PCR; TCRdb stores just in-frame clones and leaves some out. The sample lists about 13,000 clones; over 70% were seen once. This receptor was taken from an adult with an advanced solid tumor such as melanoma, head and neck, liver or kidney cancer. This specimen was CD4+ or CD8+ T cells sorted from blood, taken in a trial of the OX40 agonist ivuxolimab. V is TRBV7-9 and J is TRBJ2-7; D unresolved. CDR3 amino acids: CASSPTARSSYEQYF. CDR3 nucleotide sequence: TGTGCCAGCAGCCCAACGGCGAGATCCTCCTACGAGCAGTACTTC.